This is a list of T cell receptor beta chains from one sample in a study of T-cell reconstitution after alpha-beta-depleted transplantation in children. One entry per CDR3 protein, called by TCRdb with MiXCR from the PCR reads. The table records approximately 980,000 distinct CDR3 sequences, roughly 31% of them present only once. The starting material was PBMCs, mostly from graft donor cells, obtained 360 days after TCRalphabeta/CD19-depleted stem cell transplant. Every receptor here comes from a boy under two years old who had a stem cell transplant for SCID, so the T cells may come from the graft donor. CDR3s include the opening cysteine and the closing phenylalanine or tryptophan.

v_gene: TRBV18; CDR3aa: CASSPPVRAYEQYF
v_gene: TRBV6-1; CDR3aa: CASRRIGGEKLFF
v_gene: TRBV18; CDR3aa: CASSPRGIANTEAFF
v_gene: TRBV20-1; CDR3aa: CSARGRYRTDTQYF
v_gene: TRBV6-5; CDR3aa: CASSYSMQTNTEAFF
v_gene: TRBV5-1; CDR3aa: CASSLEAVEQYF
v_gene: TRBV5-1; CDR3aa: CASSRGSGVGNTEAFF
v_gene: TRBV12-3/TRBV12-4; CDR3aa: CASSPNLHGVSPQHF
v_gene: TRBV4-2; CDR3aa: CASSQQRNEQFF
v_gene: TRBV12-3/TRBV12-4; CDR3aa: CASSFGGYEQYF
v_gene: TRBV5-1; CDR3aa: CASRLAVVGYEQYF
v_gene: TRBV3-1; CDR3aa: CASSQQEAYEQYF
v_gene: TRBV24-1; CDR3aa: CATSDPRGRGYTF
v_gene: TRBV5-1; CDR3aa: CASRSGGQDTQYF
v_gene: TRBV5-5; CDR3aa: CASSRDFSSYNEQFF
v_gene: TRBV11-2; CDR3aa: CASSLGNSLGSGEQYF
v_gene: TRBV7-3; CDR3aa: CASSLYHGTDTQYF
v_gene: TRBV12-3/TRBV12-4; CDR3aa: CASRVGLYEQYF
v_gene: TRBV27; CDR3aa: CASSGAGLSGANVLTF
v_gene: TRBV7-6; CDR3aa: CASSFGLATSGANVLTF
v_gene: TRBV29-1; CDR3aa: CSVERDRVCEQYF
v_gene: TRBV18; CDR3aa: CASSSATGGTKQYF
v_gene: TRBV5-5; CDR3aa: CASSTYRTVSPEAFF
v_gene: TRBV12-3/TRBV12-4; CDR3aa: CASSLVGGGPNEQFF